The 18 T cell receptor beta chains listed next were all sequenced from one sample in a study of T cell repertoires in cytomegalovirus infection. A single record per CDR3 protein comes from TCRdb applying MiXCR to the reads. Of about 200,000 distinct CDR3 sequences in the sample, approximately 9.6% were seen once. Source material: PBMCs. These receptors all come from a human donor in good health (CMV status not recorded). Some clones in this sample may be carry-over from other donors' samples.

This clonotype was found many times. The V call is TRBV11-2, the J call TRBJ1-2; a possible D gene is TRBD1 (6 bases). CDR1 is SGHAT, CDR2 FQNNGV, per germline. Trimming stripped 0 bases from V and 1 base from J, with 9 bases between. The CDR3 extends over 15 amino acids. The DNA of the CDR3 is TGTGCCAGCAGCTTAGAGGGGGCGGTTAACTATGGCTACACCTTC. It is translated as CASSLEGAVNYGYTF.

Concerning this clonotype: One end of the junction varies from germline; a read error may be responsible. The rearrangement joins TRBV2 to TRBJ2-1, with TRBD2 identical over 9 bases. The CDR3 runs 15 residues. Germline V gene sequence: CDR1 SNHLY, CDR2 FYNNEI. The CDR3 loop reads CASREAGGPSNEQFF. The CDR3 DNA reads TGTGCCAGCAGAGAAGCGGGGGGCCCTAGCAATGAGCAGTTCTTC.

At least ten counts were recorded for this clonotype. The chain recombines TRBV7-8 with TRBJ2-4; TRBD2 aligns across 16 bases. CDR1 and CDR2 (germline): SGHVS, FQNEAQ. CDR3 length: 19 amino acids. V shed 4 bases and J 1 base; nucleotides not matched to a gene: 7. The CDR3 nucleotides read TGTGCCAGCAGCTCGGGACTAGCGGGAGGGTCAGGGGCCAAAAACATTCAGTACTTC. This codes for CASSSGLAGGSGAKNIQYF.

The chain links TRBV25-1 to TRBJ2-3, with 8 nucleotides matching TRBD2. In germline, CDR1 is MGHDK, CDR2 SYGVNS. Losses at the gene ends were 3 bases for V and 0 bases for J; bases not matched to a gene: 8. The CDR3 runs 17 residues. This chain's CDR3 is CASSDYPSGGSTDTQYF. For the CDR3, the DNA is TGTGCCAGCAGTGATTACCCCTCGGGAGGGAGCACAGATACGCAGTATTTT.

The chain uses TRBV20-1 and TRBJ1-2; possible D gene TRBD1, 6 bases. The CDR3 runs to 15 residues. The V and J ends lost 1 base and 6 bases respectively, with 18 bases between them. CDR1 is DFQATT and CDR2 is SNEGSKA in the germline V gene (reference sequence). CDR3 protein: CSARGRVGAVDGYTF. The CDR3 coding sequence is TGCAGTGCTAGAGGACGAGTGGGGGCAGTTGATGGCTACACCTTC.

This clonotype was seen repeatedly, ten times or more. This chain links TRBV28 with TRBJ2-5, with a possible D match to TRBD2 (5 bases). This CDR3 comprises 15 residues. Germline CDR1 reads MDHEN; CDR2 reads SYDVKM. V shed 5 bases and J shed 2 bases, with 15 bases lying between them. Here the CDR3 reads CASSRIMTGQETQYF. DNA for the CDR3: TGTGCCAGCAGTCGGATTATGACGGGACAAGAGACCCAGTACTTC.

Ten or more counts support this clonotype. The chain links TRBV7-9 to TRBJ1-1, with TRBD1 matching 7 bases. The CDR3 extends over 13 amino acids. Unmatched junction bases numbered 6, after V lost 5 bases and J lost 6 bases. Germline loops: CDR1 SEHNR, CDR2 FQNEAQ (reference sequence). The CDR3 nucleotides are TGTGCCAGCAGCCTAACAGGGGTCCCTGAAGCTTTCTTT. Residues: CASSLTGVPEAFF. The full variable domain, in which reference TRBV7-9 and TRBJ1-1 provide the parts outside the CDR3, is DTGVSQNPRHKITKRGQNVTFRCDPISEHNRLYWYRQTLGQGPEFLTYFQNEAQLEKSRLLSDRFSAERPKGSFSTLEIQRTEQGDSAMYLCASSLTGVPEAFFGQGTRLTVV.

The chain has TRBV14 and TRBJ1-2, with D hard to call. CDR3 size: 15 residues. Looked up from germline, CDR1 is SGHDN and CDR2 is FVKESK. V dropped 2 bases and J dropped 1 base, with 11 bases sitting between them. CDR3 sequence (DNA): TGTGCCAGCAGCCAATTCCGGGCGAATAACTATGGCTACACCTTC. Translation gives CASSQFRANNYGYTF.

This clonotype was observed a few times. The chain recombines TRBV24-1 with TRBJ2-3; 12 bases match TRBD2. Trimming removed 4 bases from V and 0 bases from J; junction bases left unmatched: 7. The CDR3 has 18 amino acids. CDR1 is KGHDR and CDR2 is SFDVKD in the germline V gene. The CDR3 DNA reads TGTGCCACCAGTGACCTGGGACTAGCGGGCTTCAGCACAGATACGCAGTATTTT. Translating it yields CATSDLGLAGFSTDTQYF.

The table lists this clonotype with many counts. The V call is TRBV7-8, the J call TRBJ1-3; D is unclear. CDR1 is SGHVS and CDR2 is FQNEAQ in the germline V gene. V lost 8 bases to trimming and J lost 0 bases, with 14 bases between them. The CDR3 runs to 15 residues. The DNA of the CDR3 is TGTGCCAGCGTTCCGGTCTTGGGCTCTGGAAACACCATATATTTT. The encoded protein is CASVPVLGSGNTIYF.

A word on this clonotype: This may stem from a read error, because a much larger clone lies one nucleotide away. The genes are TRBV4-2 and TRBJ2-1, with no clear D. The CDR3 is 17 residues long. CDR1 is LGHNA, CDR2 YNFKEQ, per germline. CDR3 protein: CANSQERAPGRYNEQFF. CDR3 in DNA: TGTGCCAACAGCCAAGAAAGAGCGCCCGGGCGATACAATGAGCAGTTCTTC.

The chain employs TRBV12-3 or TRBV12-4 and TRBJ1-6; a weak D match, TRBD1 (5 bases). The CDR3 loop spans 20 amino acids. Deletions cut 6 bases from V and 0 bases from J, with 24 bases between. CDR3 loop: CASSRKGSFGASSYNSPLHF. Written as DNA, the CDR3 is TGTGCCAGCAGCCGAAAAGGGTCGTTCGGGGCAAGCTCCTATAATTCACCCCTCCACTTT.

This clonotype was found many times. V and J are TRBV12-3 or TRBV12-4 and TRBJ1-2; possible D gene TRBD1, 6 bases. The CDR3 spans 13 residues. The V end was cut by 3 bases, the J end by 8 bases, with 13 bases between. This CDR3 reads CASSFSSGEGYTF. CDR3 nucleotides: TGTGCCAGCAGTTTTTCGTCAGGGGAGGGCTACACCTTC.

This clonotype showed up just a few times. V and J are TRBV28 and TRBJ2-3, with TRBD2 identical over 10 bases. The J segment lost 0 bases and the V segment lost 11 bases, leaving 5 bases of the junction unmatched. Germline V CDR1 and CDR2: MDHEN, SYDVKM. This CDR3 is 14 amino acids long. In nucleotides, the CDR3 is TGTGCCTCCTCTAGCGGGGGAAGCACAGATACGCAGTATTTT. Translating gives CASSSGGSTDTQYF.

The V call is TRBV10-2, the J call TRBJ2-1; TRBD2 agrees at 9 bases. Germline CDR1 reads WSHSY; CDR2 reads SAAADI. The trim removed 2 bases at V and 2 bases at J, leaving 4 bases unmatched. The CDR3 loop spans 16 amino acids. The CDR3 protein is CASSEDSSGAYNEQFF. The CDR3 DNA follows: TGCGCCAGCAGTGAGGATTCTAGCGGGGCCTACAATGAGCAGTTCTTC.

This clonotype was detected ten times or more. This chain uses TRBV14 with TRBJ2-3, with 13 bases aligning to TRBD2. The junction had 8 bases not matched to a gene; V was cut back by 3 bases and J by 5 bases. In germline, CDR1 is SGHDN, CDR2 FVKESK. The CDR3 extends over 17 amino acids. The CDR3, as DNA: TGTGCCAGCAGCCATCCTCGACTAGCGGGAGGTATAGATACGCAGTATTTT. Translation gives CASSHPRLAGGIDTQYF. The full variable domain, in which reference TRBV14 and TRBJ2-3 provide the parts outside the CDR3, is EAGVTQFPSHSVIEKGQTVTLRCDPISGHDNLYWYRRVMGKEIKFLLHFVKESKQDESGMPNNRFLAERTGGTYSTLKVQPAELEDSGVYFCASSHPRLAGGIDTQYFGPGTRLTVL.

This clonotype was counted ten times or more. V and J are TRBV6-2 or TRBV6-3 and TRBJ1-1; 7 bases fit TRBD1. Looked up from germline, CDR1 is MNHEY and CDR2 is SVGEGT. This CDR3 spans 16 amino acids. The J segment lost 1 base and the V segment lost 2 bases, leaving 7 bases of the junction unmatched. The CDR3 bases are TGTGCCAGCAGTTACAAAGTGGGACAGAGGAACACTGAAGCTTTCTTT. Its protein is CASSYKVGQRNTEAFF.

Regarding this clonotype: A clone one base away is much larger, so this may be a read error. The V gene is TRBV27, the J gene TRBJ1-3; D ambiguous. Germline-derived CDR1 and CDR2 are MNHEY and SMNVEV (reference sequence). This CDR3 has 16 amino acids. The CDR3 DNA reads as TGTGCCAGCAGTTTCAGCAGACCCAACTCTGGAAACGCCATATATTTT. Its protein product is CASSFSRPNSGNAIYF.